The TCR beta chain under discussion was sequenced for a study of human T cells and chemical hapten exposure. Original data processing: 95,638 TCRs per sample was the median, with a range of roughly 23,224 to 750,000. TCRdb passed the RACE reads through MiXCR, listing each CDR3 protein once. TCRdb, not the original authors, processed these V and J calls. The sample records about 77,000 distinct CDR3 sequences, approximately 8.6% being singletons. This clonotype has just a few counts. Time point reported: healthy volunteer bleed at 6 weeks. Unfractionated whole blood was the source of the extracted total RNA. The germline CDR1 and CDR2 sequences are LGHNA and YSLEER. The V gene lost 6 bases and the J gene lost 0 bases, with 18 bases spanning the gap. The CDR3 length is 16 residues.

V is TRBV4-3 and J is TRBJ2-7; tentative D call: TRBD1 (6 bases). The receptor comes from a female donor in good health. Some clones in this sample may be carry-over from other donors' samples. Material: whole blood. The CDR3 nucleotides read TGCGCCAGCAGACCGTACGCGACAGGAGACTCCTACGAGCAGTACTTC. It yields the protein CASRPYATGDSYEQYF.